The clone carrying this T cell receptor (beta chain) was recorded a few times. What it binds is unknown. Other DNA sequences in this specimen translate into the identical CDR3. This entry is derived from a study of CD8+ T cells in alopecia areata. General study findings and limits: Affected lesional scalp, above all in alopecia totalis/universalis, was more clonal than normal scalp.

V was cut by 5 bases and J by 2 bases, with 9 bases left in between. The CDR3 covers 13 residues. Germline values: CDR1 MNHEY, CDR2 SMNVEV (reference sequence). cDNA serving as the sequencing template came from extracted, reverse transcribed RNA. Sequencing was performed with immunoSEQ multiplex PCR; in TCRdb, only in-frame clones are kept and a portion is missing. The repertoire holds more than 90,000 clones, with approximately 38% as singletons. The rearrangement links TRBV27 to TRBJ1-2; D possibly corresponds to TRBD1 (5 bases). Input material: CD4+ T cells sorted from blood. The receptor comes from a human donor with alopecia areata. Here the CDR3 reads CASSQGRNYGYTF. CDR3 in DNA: TGTGCCAGCAGTCAGGGTAGAAACTATGGCTACACCTTC.